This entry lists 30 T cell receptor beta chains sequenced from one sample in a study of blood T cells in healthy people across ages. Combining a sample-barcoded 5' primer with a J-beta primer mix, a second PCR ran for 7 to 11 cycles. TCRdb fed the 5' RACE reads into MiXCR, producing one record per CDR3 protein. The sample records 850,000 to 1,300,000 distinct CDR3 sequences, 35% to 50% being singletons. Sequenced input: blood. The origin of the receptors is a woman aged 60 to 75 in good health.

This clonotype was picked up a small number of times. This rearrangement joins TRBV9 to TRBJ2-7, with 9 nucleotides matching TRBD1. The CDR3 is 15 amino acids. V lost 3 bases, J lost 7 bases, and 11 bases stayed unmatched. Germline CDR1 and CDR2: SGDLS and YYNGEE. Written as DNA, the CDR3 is TGTGCCAGCAGCGCCCCGACAGGGGGAGGAACGGAGCAGTACTTC. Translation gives CASSAPTGGGTEQYF.

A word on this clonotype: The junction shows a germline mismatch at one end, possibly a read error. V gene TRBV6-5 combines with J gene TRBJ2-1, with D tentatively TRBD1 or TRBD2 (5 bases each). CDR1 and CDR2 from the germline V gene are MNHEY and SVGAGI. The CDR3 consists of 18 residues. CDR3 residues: CASSYGVVLGTGYNERFF. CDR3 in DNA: TGTGCCAGCAGTTACGGCGTCGTTCTCGGGACGGGATACAATGAGCGGTTCTTC.

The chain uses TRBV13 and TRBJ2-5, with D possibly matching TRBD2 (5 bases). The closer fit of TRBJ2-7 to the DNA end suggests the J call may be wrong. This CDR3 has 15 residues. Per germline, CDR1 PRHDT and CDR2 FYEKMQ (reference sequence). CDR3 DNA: TGTGCCAGCAGCTTAAGGACGGGATTTTCCTACGAGCAGTACTTC. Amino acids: CASSLRTGFSYEQYF.

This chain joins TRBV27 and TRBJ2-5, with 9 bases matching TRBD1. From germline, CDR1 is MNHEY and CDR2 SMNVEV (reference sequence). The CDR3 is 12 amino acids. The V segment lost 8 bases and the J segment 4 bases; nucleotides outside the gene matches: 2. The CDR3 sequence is CASGDRVETQYF. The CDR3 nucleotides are TGTGCCAGCGGGGACAGGGTAGAGACCCAGTACTTC.

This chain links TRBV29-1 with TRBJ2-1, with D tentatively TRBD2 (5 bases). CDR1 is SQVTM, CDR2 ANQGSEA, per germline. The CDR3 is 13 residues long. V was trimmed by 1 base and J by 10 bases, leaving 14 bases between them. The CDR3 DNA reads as TGCAGCGTTGAAGGTAGGCTAGCATGGGAGCAGTTCTTC. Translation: CSVEGRLAWEQFF.

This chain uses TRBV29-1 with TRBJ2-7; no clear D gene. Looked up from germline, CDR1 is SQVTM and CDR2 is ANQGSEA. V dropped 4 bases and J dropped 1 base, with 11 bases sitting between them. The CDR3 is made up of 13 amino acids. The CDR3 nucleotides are TGCAGCGTTGCGCAGTGGACGTCCTACGAGCAGTACTTC. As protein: CSVAQWTSYEQYF.

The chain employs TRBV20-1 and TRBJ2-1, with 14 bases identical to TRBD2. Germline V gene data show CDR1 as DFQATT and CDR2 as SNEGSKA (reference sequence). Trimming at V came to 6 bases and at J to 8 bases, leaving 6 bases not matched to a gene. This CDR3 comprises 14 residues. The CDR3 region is CSAGLAGGNDEQFF. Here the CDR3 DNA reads TGCAGTGCAGGACTAGCGGGAGGTAACGATGAGCAGTTCTTC.

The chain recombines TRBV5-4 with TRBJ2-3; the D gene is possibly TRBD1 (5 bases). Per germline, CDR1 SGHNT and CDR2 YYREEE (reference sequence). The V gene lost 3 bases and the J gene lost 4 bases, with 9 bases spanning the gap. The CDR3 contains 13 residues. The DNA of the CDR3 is TGTGCCAGCAGCTACGACAGTCCAGATACGCAGTATTTT. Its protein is CASSYDSPDTQYF.

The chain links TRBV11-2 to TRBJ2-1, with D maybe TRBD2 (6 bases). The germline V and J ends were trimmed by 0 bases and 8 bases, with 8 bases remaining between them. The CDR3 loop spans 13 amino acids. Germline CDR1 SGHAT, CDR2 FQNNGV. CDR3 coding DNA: TGTGCCAGCAGCTTAGAGATAGCGGATGAGCAGTTCTTC. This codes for CASSLEIADEQFF.

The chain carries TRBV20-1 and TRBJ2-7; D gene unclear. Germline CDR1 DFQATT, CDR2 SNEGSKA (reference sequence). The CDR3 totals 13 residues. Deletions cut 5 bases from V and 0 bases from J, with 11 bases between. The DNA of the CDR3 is TGCAGTGCTTGGCTGGGCAGCTCCTACGAGCAGTACTTC. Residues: CSAWLGSSYEQYF.

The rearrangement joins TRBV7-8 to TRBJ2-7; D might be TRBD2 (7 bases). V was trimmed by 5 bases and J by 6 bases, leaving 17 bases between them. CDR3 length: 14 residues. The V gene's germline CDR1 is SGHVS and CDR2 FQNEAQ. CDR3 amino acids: CASSPPGEGGEQYF. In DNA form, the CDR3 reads TGTGCCAGCAGCCCACCAGGGGAGGGCGGCGAGCAGTACTTC.

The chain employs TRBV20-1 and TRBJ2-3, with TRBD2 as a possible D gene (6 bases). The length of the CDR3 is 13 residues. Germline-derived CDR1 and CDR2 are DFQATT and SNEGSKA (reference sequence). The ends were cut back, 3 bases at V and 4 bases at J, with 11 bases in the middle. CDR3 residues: CSASGGVPDTQYF. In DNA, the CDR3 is TGCAGTGCTAGTGGCGGGGTCCCAGATACGCAGTATTTT.

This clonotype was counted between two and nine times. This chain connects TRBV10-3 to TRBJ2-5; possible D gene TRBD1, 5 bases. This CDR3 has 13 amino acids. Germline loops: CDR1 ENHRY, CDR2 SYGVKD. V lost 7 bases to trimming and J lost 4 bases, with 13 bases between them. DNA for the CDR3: TGTGCCATCATTCAGCGTACAGGAGAGACCCAGTACTTC. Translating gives CAIIQRTGETQYF.

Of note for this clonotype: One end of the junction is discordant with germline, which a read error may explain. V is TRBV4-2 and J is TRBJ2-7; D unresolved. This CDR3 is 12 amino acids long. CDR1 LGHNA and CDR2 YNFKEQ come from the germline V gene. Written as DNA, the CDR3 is TGTGCCGGCAGCCAAGATCTCTGCGAGCAGTACTTC. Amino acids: CAGSQDLCEQYF.

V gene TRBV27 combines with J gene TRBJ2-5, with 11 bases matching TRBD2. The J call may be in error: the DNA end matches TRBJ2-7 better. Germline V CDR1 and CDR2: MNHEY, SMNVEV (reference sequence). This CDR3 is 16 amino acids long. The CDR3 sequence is CASSLSRTSGFHEQYF. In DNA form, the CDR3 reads TGTGCCAGCAGTTTATCTCGGACTAGCGGGTTCCACGAGCAGTACTTC.

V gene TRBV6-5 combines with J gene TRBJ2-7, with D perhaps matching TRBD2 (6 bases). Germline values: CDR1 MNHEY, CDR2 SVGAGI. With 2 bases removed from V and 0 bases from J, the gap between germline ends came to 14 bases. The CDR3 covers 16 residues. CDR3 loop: CASSYGSGLSSYEQYF. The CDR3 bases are TGTGCCAGCAGTTACGGGAGCGGGCTAAGCTCCTACGAGCAGTACTTC.

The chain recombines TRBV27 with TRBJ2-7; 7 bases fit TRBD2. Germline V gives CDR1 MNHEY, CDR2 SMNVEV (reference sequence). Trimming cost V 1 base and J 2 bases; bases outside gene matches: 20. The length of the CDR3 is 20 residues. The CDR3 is CASSLFSTARREGRAYEQYF. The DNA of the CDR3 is TGTGCCAGCAGTTTATTCTCTACAGCCCGTAGGGAGGGAAGGGCCTACGAGCAGTACTTC.

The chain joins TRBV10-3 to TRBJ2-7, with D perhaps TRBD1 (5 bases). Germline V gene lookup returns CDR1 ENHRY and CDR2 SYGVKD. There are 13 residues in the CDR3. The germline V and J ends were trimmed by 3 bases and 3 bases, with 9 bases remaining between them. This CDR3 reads CAISDTGFYEQYF. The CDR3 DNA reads TGTGCCATCAGTGATACAGGCTTCTACGAGCAGTACTTC.

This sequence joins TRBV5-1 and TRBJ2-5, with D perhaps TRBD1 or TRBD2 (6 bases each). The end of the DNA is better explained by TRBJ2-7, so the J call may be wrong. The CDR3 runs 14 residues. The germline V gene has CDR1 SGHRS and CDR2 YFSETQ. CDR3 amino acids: CASSLGGGSNEQYF. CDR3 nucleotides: TGCGCCAGCAGCTTGGGAGGGGGGAGCAACGAGCAGTACTTC.

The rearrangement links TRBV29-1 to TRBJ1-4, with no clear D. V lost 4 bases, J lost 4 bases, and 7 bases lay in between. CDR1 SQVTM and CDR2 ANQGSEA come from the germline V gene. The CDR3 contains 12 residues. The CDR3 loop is CSVGWGNEKLFF. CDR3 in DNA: TGCAGCGTTGGGTGGGGTAATGAAAAACTGTTTTTT.

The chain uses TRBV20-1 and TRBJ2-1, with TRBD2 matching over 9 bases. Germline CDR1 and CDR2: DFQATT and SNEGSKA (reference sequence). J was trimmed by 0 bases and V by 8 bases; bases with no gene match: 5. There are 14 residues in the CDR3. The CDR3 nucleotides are TGCAGTCCTGTAGCGGGGGTCTCCTACAATGAGCAGTTCTTC. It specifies CSPVAGVSYNEQFF.

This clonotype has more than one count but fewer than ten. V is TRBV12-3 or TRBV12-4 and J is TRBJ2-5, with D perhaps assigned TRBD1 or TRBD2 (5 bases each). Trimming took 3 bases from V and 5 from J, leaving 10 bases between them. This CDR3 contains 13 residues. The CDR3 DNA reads TGTGCCAGCAGTTTCTGGGGGTACGAGACCCAGTACTTC. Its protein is CASSFWGYETQYF.

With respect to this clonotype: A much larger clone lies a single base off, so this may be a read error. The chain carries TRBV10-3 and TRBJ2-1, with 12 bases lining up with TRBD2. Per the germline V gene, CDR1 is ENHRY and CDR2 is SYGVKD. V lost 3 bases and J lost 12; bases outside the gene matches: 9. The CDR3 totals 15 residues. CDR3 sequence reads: CAISDLAGGPRRQFF. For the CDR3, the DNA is TGTGCCATCAGTGATCTAGCGGGAGGGCCGCGTAGGCAGTTCTTC.

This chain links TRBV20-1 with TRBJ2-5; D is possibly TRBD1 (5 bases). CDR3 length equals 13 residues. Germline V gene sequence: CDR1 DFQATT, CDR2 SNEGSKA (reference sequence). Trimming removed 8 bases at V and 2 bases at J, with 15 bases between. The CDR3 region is CSTQGTVQETQYF. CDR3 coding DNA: TGCAGTACCCAGGGCACGGTACAAGAGACCCAGTACTTC.

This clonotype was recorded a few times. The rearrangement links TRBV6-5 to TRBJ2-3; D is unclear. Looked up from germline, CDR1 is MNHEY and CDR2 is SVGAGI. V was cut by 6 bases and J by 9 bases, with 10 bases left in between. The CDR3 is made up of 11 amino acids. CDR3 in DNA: TGTGCCAGCAGCTTAGCTGCCACGCAGTATTTT. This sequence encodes CASSLAATQYF.

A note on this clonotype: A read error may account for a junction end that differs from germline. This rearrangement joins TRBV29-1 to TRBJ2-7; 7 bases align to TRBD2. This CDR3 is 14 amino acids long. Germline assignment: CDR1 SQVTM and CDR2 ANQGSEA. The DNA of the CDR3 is TGCAGCGTTGCTCCCCTGGGAGGGTCCTGCGAGCAGTACTTC. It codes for CSVAPLGGSCEQYF.

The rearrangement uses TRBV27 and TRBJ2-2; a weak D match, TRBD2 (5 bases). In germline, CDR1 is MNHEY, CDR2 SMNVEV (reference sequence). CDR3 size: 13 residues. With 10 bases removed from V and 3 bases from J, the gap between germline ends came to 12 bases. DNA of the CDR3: TGTGCCACCTTTCGGGAAGACACCGGGGAGCTGTTTTTT. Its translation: CATFREDTGELFF.

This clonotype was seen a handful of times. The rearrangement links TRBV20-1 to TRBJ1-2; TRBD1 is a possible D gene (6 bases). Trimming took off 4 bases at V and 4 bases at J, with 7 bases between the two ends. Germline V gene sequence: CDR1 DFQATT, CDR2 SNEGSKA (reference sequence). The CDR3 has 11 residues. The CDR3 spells CSAKDSYGYTF. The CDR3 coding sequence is TGCAGTGCTAAGGACAGCTATGGCTACACCTTC.

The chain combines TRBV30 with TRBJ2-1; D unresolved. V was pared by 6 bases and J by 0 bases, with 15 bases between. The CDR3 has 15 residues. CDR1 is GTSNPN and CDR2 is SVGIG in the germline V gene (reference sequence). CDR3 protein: CACELSLTSYNEQFF. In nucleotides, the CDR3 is TGTGCCTGCGAACTCAGTCTTACCTCCTACAATGAGCAGTTCTTC.

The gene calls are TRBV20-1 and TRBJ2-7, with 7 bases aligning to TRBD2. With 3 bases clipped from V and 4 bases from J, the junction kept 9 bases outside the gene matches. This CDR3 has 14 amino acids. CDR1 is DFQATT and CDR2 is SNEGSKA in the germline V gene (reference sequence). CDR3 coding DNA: TGCAGTGCTAGTGGTCTAGCGGAATATTACGAGCAGTACTTC. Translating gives CSASGLAEYYEQYF.